This T cell receptor (beta chain) was profiled in a study of CD8+CD57+ T cells in acquired aplastic anemia. General observations from the study: Sharing between patients and controls was observed for twenty-nine CD8+ CDR3 sequences. CD8+ Simpson's diversity in patients was not significantly different from that in controls.

CDR3 and TCR beta VDJ profiling relied on a genomic DNA template. MiXCR, applied by TCRdb to the reads, yields one record per CDR3 protein. The sample has a few hundred thousand distinct CDR3 sequences, roughly 34% seen once. Patients sequenced had flow cytometry evidence of CD8+CD57+ cell expansion. Patients were therapy-naive when their blood was sampled. Of note for this clonotype: What it binds is unknown.

The receptor's source is a human donor with aplastic anemia. Sequencing used sorted CD4+, CD8+, or CD8+CD57+ T cells (not recorded which) from PBMCs.

The CDR3 DNA reads as TGTGCCAGCCACTTAGGGCGGCACAATGAGCAGTTCTTC. Protein: CASHLGRHNEQFF. The rearrangement links TRBV12-3 or TRBV12-4 to TRBJ2-1, with unresolved D. This CDR3 is built from 13 residues. V was pared by 8 bases and J by 5 bases, with 13 bases between.